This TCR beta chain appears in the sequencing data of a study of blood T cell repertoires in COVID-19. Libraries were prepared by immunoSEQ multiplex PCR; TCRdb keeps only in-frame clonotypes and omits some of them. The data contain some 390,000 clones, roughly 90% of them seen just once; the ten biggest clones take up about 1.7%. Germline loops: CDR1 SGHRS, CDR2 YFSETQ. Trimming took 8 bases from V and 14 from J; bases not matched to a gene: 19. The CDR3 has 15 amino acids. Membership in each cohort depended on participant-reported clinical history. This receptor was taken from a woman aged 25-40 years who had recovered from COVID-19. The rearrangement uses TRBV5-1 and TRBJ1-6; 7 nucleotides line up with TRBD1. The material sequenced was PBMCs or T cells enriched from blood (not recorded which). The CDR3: CASRALQGREATLHF. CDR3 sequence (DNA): TGCGCCAGTCGGGCCTTACAGGGGAGAGAGGCAACCCTCCACTTT. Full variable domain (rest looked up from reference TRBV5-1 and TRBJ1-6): KAGVTQTPRYLIKTRGQQVTLSCSPISGHRSVSWYQQTPGQGLQFLFEYFSETQRNKGNFPGRFSGRQFSNSRSEMNVSTLELGDSALYLCASRALQGREATLHFGNGTRLTVT.